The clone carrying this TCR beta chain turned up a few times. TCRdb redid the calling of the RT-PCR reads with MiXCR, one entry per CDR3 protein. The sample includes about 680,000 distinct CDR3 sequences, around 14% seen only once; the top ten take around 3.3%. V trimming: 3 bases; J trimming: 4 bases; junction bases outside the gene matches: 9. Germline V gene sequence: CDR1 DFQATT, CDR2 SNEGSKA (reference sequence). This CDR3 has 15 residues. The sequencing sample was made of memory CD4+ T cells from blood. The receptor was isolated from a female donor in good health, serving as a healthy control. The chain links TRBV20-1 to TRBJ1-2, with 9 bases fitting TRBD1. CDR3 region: CSARLFGTGTYGYTF. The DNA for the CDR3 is TGCAGTGCTAGGCTCTTCGGGACAGGGACCTATGGCTACACCTTC.